One and the same sample provided the 28 T cell receptor beta chains below, sequenced in a study of OX40 agonist ivuxolimab in advanced cancers. Sequenced by immunoSEQ multiplex PCR; TCRdb stores in-frame clones only, minus some. The sample carries 67,000 or so clones, roughly nine tenths recorded once. Sequences were derived from CD4+ or CD8+ T cells sorted from blood, sampled in a trial of the OX40 agonist ivuxolimab. The receptors were sampled from an adult with an advanced solid tumor such as melanoma, head and neck, liver or kidney cancer.

This chain joins TRBV10-3 and TRBJ2-3; D gene ambiguous. V was clipped by 4 bases and J by 3 bases, with 20 bases between them. CDR3 size: 17 residues. Germline V gene data show CDR1 as ENHRY and CDR2 as SYGVKD. The CDR3 region has the DNA TGTGCCATCAGTGCCCTCCTCCTGGGCCCCCGGACAGATACGCAGTATTTT. Protein sequence: CAISALLLGPRTDTQYF.

V and J are TRBV6-1 and TRBJ1-4; no clear D. This CDR3 comprises 16 residues. Germline values: CDR1 MNHNS, CDR2 SASEGT. Trimming removed 4 bases at V and 3 bases at J, with 15 bases between. The CDR3 reads CASSGGVARANEKLFF. The CDR3 DNA reads as TGTGCCAGCAGTGGCGGGGTTGCTAGGGCTAATGAAAAACTGTTTTTT.

This chain connects TRBV29-1 to TRBJ1-2; 9 bases are shared with TRBD1. Germline values: CDR1 SQVTM, CDR2 ANQGSEA. This CDR3 is built from 15 residues. The V and J ends lost 5 bases and 4 bases, in that order; junction bases with no gene match: 11. The CDR3 nucleotides are TGCAGCGTTCAACTCAACAGGGGGCGCGGCTATGGCTACACCTTC. It encodes CSVQLNRGRGYGYTF. The entire variable domain, with the rest obtained from reference TRBV29-1 and TRBJ1-2, is as follows: SAVISQKPSRDICQRGTSLTIQCQVDSQVTMMFWYRQQPGQSLTLIATANQGSEATYESGFVIDKFPISRPNLTFSTLTVSNMSPEDSSIYLCSVQLNRGRGYGYTFGSGTRLTVV.

The rearrangement uses TRBV4-1 and TRBJ1-1, with 7 bases matching TRBD1. V was pared by 0 bases and J by 3 bases, with 7 bases of the junction left unmatched. The CDR3 totals 16 residues. Germline loops: CDR1 MGHRA, CDR2 YSYEKL. The CDR3 here is CASSQEGAGGDTEAFF. CDR3 coding DNA: TGCGCCAGCAGCCAAGAGGGGGCAGGGGGAGACACTGAAGCTTTCTTT.

The V gene is TRBV5-6, the J gene TRBJ1-5, with D possibly TRBD1 on 5 matching bases. The CDR3 contains 15 residues. V was pared by 3 bases and J by 4 bases, with 14 bases between. The germline V gene encodes CDR1 SGHDT and CDR2 YYEEEE. The CDR3 is CASSWGPSSNQPQHF. Written as DNA, the CDR3 is TGTGCCAGCAGCTGGGGACCCAGTTCAAATCAGCCCCAGCATTTT.

The chain has TRBV5-5 and TRBJ2-1, with 8 nucleotides matching TRBD1. Germline V gene lookup returns CDR1 SGHKS and CDR2 YYEKEE (reference sequence). This CDR3 contains 15 residues. V lost 4 bases to trimming and J lost 2 bases; unmatched junction nucleotides: 5. The DNA of the CDR3 is TGTGCCAGCAGCCCCGGGACAGGAACCTACAATGAGCAGTTCTTC. It specifies CASSPGTGTYNEQFF.

This chain joins TRBV7-8 and TRBJ1-1; possibly TRBD1 for D (6 bases). Germline V gene lookup returns CDR1 SGHVS and CDR2 FQNEAQ. The CDR3 contains 12 residues. The ends were cut back, 5 bases at V and 4 bases at J, with 8 bases in the middle. CDR3 loop: CASSRRGTEAFF. CDR3 nucleotides: TGTGCCAGCAGCCGCAGGGGCACTGAAGCTTTCTTT.

The chain employs TRBV30 and TRBJ1-6; perhaps TRBD1 as D (5 bases). Trimming stripped 3 bases from V and 16 bases from J, with 10 bases between. Germline V gives CDR1 GTSNPN, CDR2 SVGIG (reference sequence). The CDR3 has 10 amino acids. CDR3 amino acids: CAWSGAVLHF. In nucleotides, the CDR3 is TGTGCCTGGAGCGGGGCAGTTCTCCACTTT.

The chain couples TRBV7-9 to TRBJ1-4, with D unresolved. Trimming removed 0 bases at V and 15 bases at J, with 14 bases between. The CDR3 totals 13 residues. In germline, CDR1 is SEHNR, CDR2 FQNEAQ (reference sequence). CDR3 nucleotide sequence: TGTGCCAGCAGCTTAGCGGGCGGCGGGTTGGTGTTTTTT. Amino acid sequence: CASSLAGGGLVFF.

The gene calls are TRBV7-9 and TRBJ2-3; no definite D call. V dropped 4 bases and J dropped 0 bases, with 2 bases sitting between them. This CDR3 has 12 amino acids. The germline gives CDR1 SEHNR, CDR2 FQNEAQ (reference sequence). The CDR3: CASSSSTDTQYF. DNA for the CDR3: TGTGCCAGCAGCTCTAGCACAGATACGCAGTATTTT.

This chain links TRBV18 with TRBJ1-3, with unresolved D. The CDR3 spans 14 residues. Germline CDR1 and CDR2: KGHSH and LQKENI. Trimming pared 3 bases from V and 6 bases from J, leaving 12 bases between. In nucleotides, the CDR3 is TGTGCCAGCTCACCCCCAGCCAGCGCAAACACCATATATTTT. Residues: CASSPPASANTIYF.

The chain uses TRBV4-1 and TRBJ1-6; D unresolved. Germline V gene lookup returns CDR1 MGHRA and CDR2 YSYEKL. The CDR3 runs to 17 residues. V lost 2 bases and J lost 7, with 18 bases in between. CDR3 coding DNA: TGCGCCAGCAGCCAAATCTCACAGACGAGTGCGAATTCACCCCTCCACTTT. It translates to CASSQISQTSANSPLHF.

This rearrangement joins TRBV18 to TRBJ2-1, with 10 bases lining up with TRBD1. J was trimmed by 8 bases and V by 1 base; bases with no gene match: 2. Germline CDR1 reads KGHSH; CDR2 reads LQKENI. The CDR3 length is 14 residues. CDR3 loop: CASSPRTGGYEQFF. The DNA of the CDR3 is TGTGCCAGCTCACCACGGACAGGGGGTTATGAGCAGTTCTTC. Using reference TRBV18 and TRBJ2-1 for the parts outside the CDR3, the full variable domain is NAGVMQNPRHLVRRRGQEARLRCSPMKGHSHVYWYRQLPEEGLKFMVYLQKENIIDESGMPKERFSAEFPKEGPSILRIQQVVRGDSAAYFCASSPRTGGYEQFFGPGTRLTVL.

The rearrangement links TRBV6-5 to TRBJ1-4; no firm D call. V dropped 9 bases and J dropped 7 bases, with 18 bases sitting between them. The CDR3 consists of 14 residues. Germline V lookup: CDR1 MNHEY, CDR2 SVGAGI. CDR3: CASGPRAGGEKLFF. CDR3 nucleotides: TGTGCCAGTGGACCAAGGGCCGGCGGTGAAAAACTGTTTTTT.

The V call is TRBV23-1, the J call TRBJ2-2; a possible D gene is TRBD2 (5 bases). TRBV23-1 is an ORF, with its function uncertain. The CDR3 sequence is 16 residues long. V was pared by 8 bases and J by 6 bases, with 22 bases between. The CDR3 here is CASGRRTNPGPGELFF. DNA for the CDR3: TGCGCCAGCGGCCGGAGGACGAACCCAGGACCCGGGGAGCTGTTTTTT.

The chain has TRBV2 and TRBJ1-1; a possible D gene is TRBD1 (6 bases). The CDR3 contains 14 residues. CDR1 and CDR2 (germline): SNHLY, FYNNEI. The germline V and J ends were trimmed by 9 bases and 2 bases, with 16 bases remaining between them. The CDR3 here is CASLQGKGNTEAFF. The CDR3 nucleotides are TGTGCCAGTTTACAGGGAAAGGGAAACACTGAAGCTTTCTTT.

This chain joins TRBV5-6 and TRBJ1-1, with D unresolved. CDR1 and CDR2 (germline): SGHDT, YYEEEE. The CDR3 spans 14 residues. Deletions cut 1 base from V and 5 bases from J, with 12 bases between. The CDR3 region is CASSLFSSGTEAFF. DNA of the CDR3: TGTGCCAGCAGCTTGTTCTCATCCGGGACTGAAGCTTTCTTT.

The CDR3 region has the DNA TGTGCCAGCAGCCGGCGGACGGGAAGCTCCTACAATGAGCAGTTCTTC. Amino acid sequence: CASSRRTGSSYNEQFF. The V call is TRBV4-2, the J call TRBJ2-1; a possible D gene is TRBD2 (5 bases). This CDR3 is built from 16 residues. Between the trimmed V and J ends, which lost 4 bases and 0 bases, there was a span of 13 bases. Germline lookup yields CDR1 LGHNA and CDR2 YNFKEQ.

The chain carries TRBV19 and TRBJ1-2, with TRBD1 matching 8 bases. The CDR3 is made up of 14 amino acids. After removal of 6 bases from V and 5 bases from J, the junction contained 8 bases not matched to a gene. Germline CDR1 reads LNHDA; CDR2 reads SQIVND (reference sequence). CDR3 bases: TGTGCCAGTAGAGGGACAGGCTCGATTTATGGCTACACCTTC. This sequence encodes CASRGTGSIYGYTF.

This chain connects TRBV7-9 to TRBJ2-7; 8 nucleotides align to TRBD1. Germline CDR1 and CDR2: SEHNR and FQNEAQ (reference sequence). The CDR3 has 12 residues. Trimming removed 5 bases from V and 6 bases from J; junction bases left unmatched: 3. CDR3 residues: CASSLQGGEQYF. In DNA, the CDR3 is TGTGCCAGCAGCCTACAGGGGGGCGAGCAGTACTTC. The full variable domain, in which reference TRBV7-9 and TRBJ2-7 provide the parts outside the CDR3, is DTGVSQNPRHKITKRGQNVTFRCDPISEHNRLYWYRQTLGQGPEFLTYFQNEAQLEKSRLLSDRFSAERPKGSFSTLEIQRTEQGDSAMYLCASSLQGGEQYFGPGTRLTVT.

J is TRBJ1-2 and V is TRBV30; TRBD1 matches 10 bases. This CDR3 has 14 amino acids. Germline CDR1 and CDR2: GTSNPN and SVGIG (reference sequence). V trimming: 3 bases; J trimming: 7 bases; junction bases outside the gene matches: 8. The CDR3 sequence is CAWRSTGGAGGYTF. CDR3 nucleotide sequence: TGTGCCTGGAGATCGACAGGGGGCGCAGGTGGCTACACCTTC.

This clone is a singleton in its sample. J is TRBJ2-7 and V is TRBV4-1; 9 bases are a match to TRBD2. Germline CDR1 and CDR2: MGHRA and YSYEKL. This CDR3 spans 16 amino acids. Germline trimming cut 4 bases from V and 2 bases from J; bases unmatched to any gene: 9. This CDR3 reads CASSRSGSGGPYEQYF. As DNA, the CDR3 is TGCGCCAGCAGCCGATCGGGGAGCGGGGGGCCCTACGAGCAGTACTTC.

This chain uses TRBV19 with TRBJ2-5; the D call may be TRBD1 or TRBD2 (5 bases each). The end of the DNA is better explained by TRBJ2-7, so the J call may be wrong. Per the germline V gene, CDR1 is LNHDA and CDR2 is SQIVND (reference sequence). This CDR3 contains 13 residues. The CDR3 sequence is CATAEGLTNEQYF. DNA of the CDR3: TGTGCCACCGCCGAGGGGCTAACCAACGAGCAGTACTTC.

The rearrangement joins TRBV11-1 to TRBJ2-2, with unresolved D. Germline V CDR1 and CDR2: SGHAT, FQDESV (reference sequence). V was cut by 1 base and J by 1 base, with 10 bases left in between. The CDR3 spans 16 residues. CDR3 bases: TGTGCCAGCAGCTTAGAGGACCGACGGAACACCGGGGAGCTGTTTTTT. Translating gives CASSLEDRRNTGELFF.

This chain connects TRBV5-1 to TRBJ2-7; D is undetermined. CDR1 and CDR2 from the germline V gene are SGHRS and YFSETQ. This CDR3 is 15 amino acids long. V lost 5 bases to trimming and J lost 5 bases, with 20 bases between them. In DNA form, the CDR3 reads TGCGCCAGCAGTCCGGATACGGGCAGGCTAAACGAGCAGTACTTC. The encoded protein is CASSPDTGRLNEQYF.

CDR3 protein: CAISDTGGQETQYF. The CDR3, as DNA: TGTGCCATCAGTGACACAGGGGGCCAAGAGACCCAGTACTTC. The chain recombines TRBV10-3 with TRBJ2-5, with 8 bases that match TRBD1. Germline V gives CDR1 ENHRY, CDR2 SYGVKD. The V gene end was trimmed by 3 bases and the J gene end by 1 base; junction bases not matched to a gene: 1. This CDR3 is 14 amino acids long.

The chain combines TRBV18 with TRBJ2-6; no clear D gene. Looked up from germline, CDR1 is KGHSH and CDR2 is LQKENI. The V end lost 6 bases, the J end lost 0 bases, and 15 bases lay between the germline ends. The CDR3 runs to 17 residues. CDR3 nucleotides: TGTGCCAGCTCTAAACCAATGTCCTCCTCTGGGGCCAACGTCCTGACTTTC. Amino acid sequence: CASSKPMSSSGANVLTF.

The chain links TRBV10-2 to TRBJ2-3; D is uncertain. Trimming removed 5 bases at V and 4 bases at J, with 7 bases between. Germline V lookup: CDR1 WSHSY, CDR2 SAAADI. The length of the CDR3 is 12 residues. In DNA, the CDR3 is TGCGCCAGCAGTACAGCCCCAGATACGCAGTATTTT. This encodes CASSTAPDTQYF.